The clone carrying this T cell receptor (beta chain) was seen a few times. Its antigen is as yet unknown. The data stem from a study of early T cells in non-severe SARS-CoV-2 infection. For the study at large: Sequencing of unsorted whole blood was done on bulk RNA, leaving chains unpaired.

Findings and limits, study-wide: Matching against VDJdb likely underestimated virus-specific expansions, favoring anti-spike CD8.

The V gene's germline CDR1 is SQVTM and CDR2 ANQGSEA. The CDR3 totals 14 residues. V lost 4 bases, J lost 4 bases, and 2 bases stayed unmatched. Each single cDNA molecule received a unique molecular identifier. MiXCR, run by TCRdb on the 5' RACE reads, gives a single entry per CDR3 protein. The table includes around 80,000 distinct CDR3 sequences, 10% to 12% detected once. The sequence was collected from an adult who was a healthcare worker with PCR-confirmed SARS-CoV-2 infection or an uninfected control (not recorded which). Here the sequenced sample was whole blood, taken at baseline. The rearrangement links TRBV29-1 to TRBJ2-1, with 12 positions matching TRBD2. CDR3 sequence reads: CSVGGLAGYNEQFF. CDR3 nucleotides: TGCAGCGTTGGAGGACTAGCGGGGTACAATGAGCAGTTCTTC.